Listed below are T cell receptor beta chains from one sample, sequenced in a study of T cell repertoires in cytomegalovirus infection. TCRdb itself ran the reads through MiXCR, one entry per CDR3 protein. This table holds around 900,000 distinct CDR3 sequences, around 31% found once. Their antigens are not known. The sequenced sample was cultured CD8+ T cells from PBMCs, obtained from culture after CMV antigen stimulation. These TCRs come from a human donor in good health (CMV status not recorded). Some clones in this sample may be carry-over from other donors' samples. CDR3s include the opening cysteine and the closing phenylalanine or tryptophan. Fields, in order: clone size, V gene, D gene, J gene, CDR3 DNA, CDR3 protein. The D gene is left open where the match is weak. The size entry is marked missing in some rows and otherwise reads once, few, many or a size class.

clone_size: NA; v_call: TRBV6-5; d_call: TRBD1; j_call: TRBJ2-1; cdr3_nt: TGTGCCAGCAGATACAGGGGTTCCTACAATGAGCAGTTCTTC; cdr3_aa: CASRYRGSYNEQFF
clone_size: once; v_call: TRBV20-1; d_call: NA; j_call: TRBJ1-1; cdr3_nt: TGCAGTGCTAGATTTATGACAGCCGCGAACACTGAAGCTTTCTTT; cdr3_aa: CSARFMTAANTEAFF
clone_size: NA; v_call: TRBV27; d_call: NA; j_call: TRBJ2-3; cdr3_nt: TGTGCCAGCAGTTTATCATTCTTTCGTTCTAGCACAGATACGCAGTATTTT; cdr3_aa: CASSLSFFRSSTDTQYF
clone_size: NA; v_call: TRBV6-2/TRBV6-3; d_call: NA; j_call: TRBJ2-3; cdr3_nt: TGTGCCAGCAGTTCCAACCCGATGGACAGTTGGGTGGTGACAGATACGCAGTATTTT; cdr3_aa: CASSSNPMDSWVVTDTQYF
clone_size: NA; v_call: TRBV7-3; d_call: TRBD2; j_call: TRBJ2-1; cdr3_nt: TGTGCCAGCAGCTTAACAGCGGGGACGAATAATGAGCAGTTCTTC; cdr3_aa: CASSLTAGTNNEQFF
clone_size: NA; v_call: TRBV7-9; d_call: NA; j_call: TRBJ1-6; cdr3_nt: TGTGCCACGCTGCTCGAGGGAGGGTCACCCCTCCACTTT; cdr3_aa: CATLLEGGSPLHF
clone_size: few; v_call: TRBV19; d_call: NA; j_call: TRBJ2-1; cdr3_nt: TGTGCCAGTAGTCCCCCCGCAGTGAGGCGTGGGGATGAGCAGTTCTTC; cdr3_aa: CASSPPAVRRGDEQFF
clone_size: many; v_call: TRBV7-9; d_call: TRBD1; j_call: TRBJ1-1; cdr3_nt: TGTGCCAGCAGCCTTCCACATTACCGGACAGGGTGGAGCACTGAAGCTTTCTTT; cdr3_aa: CASSLPHYRTGWSTEAFF
clone_size: NA; v_call: TRBV4-3; d_call: NA; j_call: TRBJ1-5; cdr3_nt: TGCGCCAGCAGCCAAGAGCGTTTGGGGGCTCAGCCCCAGCATTTT; cdr3_aa: CASSQERLGAQPQHF
clone_size: few; v_call: TRBV11-3; d_call: NA; j_call: TRBJ1-6; cdr3_nt: TGTGCCAGCAGCCATGGGACTCTCTCACCCCTCCACTTT; cdr3_aa: CASSHGTLSPLHF
clone_size: NA; v_call: TRBV5-6; d_call: NA; j_call: TRBJ2-1; cdr3_nt: TGTGCCAGCAGCTTGGTTCCGGGGAGGAATGAGCAGTTCTTC; cdr3_aa: CASSLVPGRNEQFF
clone_size: NA; v_call: TRBV27; d_call: TRBD1; j_call: TRBJ2-2; cdr3_nt: TGTGCCAGCAGTTTCCAGGACAGGGGAGCCGGGGAGCTGTTTTTT; cdr3_aa: CASSFQDRGAGELFF
clone_size: NA; v_call: TRBV9; d_call: TRBD2; j_call: TRBJ2-1; cdr3_nt: TGTGCCAGCAGCGTAGAGGGGATAGCGGGGGCCGATGAGCAGTTCTTC; cdr3_aa: CASSVEGIAGADEQFF
clone_size: NA; v_call: TRBV27; d_call: NA; j_call: TRBJ2-5; cdr3_nt: TGTGCCAGCAGTTTATCGGCAGTTGGGGAGACCCAGTACTTC; cdr3_aa: CASSLSAVGETQYF
clone_size: NA; v_call: TRBV27; d_call: NA; j_call: TRBJ1-1; cdr3_nt: TGTGCCAGCAGTTTACATTTCCCCGTGAACACTGAAGCTTTCTTT; cdr3_aa: CASSLHFPVNTEAFF
clone_size: NA; v_call: TRBV19; d_call: NA; j_call: TRBJ2-7; cdr3_nt: TGTGCCAGTAGTACGGGACCATTCGGCTCCTACGAGCAGTACTTC; cdr3_aa: CASSTGPFGSYEQYF
clone_size: NA; v_call: TRBV28; d_call: TRBD1; j_call: TRBJ2-5; cdr3_nt: TGTGCCACCCAGTGGGACGGGACAGGGGTGTACCAAGAGACCCAGTACTTC; cdr3_aa: CATQWDGTGVYQETQYF
clone_size: few; v_call: TRBV27; d_call: TRBD1; j_call: TRBJ1-6; cdr3_nt: TGTGCCAGCAGTCTCGCCCGGGACAGGGGACGATCACCCCTCCACTTT; cdr3_aa: CASSLARDRGRSPLHF
clone_size: few; v_call: TRBV25-1; d_call: TRBD1; j_call: TRBJ2-2; cdr3_nt: TGTGCCAGCAGTGTACAGGGGTCAGCCGGGGAGCTGTTTTTT; cdr3_aa: CASSVQGSAGELFF
clone_size: NA; v_call: TRBV27; d_call: TRBD1; j_call: TRBJ1-1; cdr3_nt: TGTGCCAGCGGGGCAGCCAGGGGGCCTGGCACTGAAGCTTTCTTT; cdr3_aa: CASGAARGPGTEAFF
clone_size: NA; v_call: TRBV12-3/TRBV12-4; d_call: TRBD1; j_call: TRBJ1-5; cdr3_nt: TGTGCCAGCAGTTTAAACACAGGGGGCAATCAGCCCCAGCATTTT; cdr3_aa: CASSLNTGGNQPQHF
clone_size: few; v_call: TRBV7-6; d_call: TRBD1; j_call: TRBJ1-2; cdr3_nt: TGTGCCAGCAGCTTAGCTCAGGGGGTTGGCTACACCTTC; cdr3_aa: CASSLAQGVGYTF